The clone carrying this T cell receptor (beta chain) was observed a few times. The antigen remains undetermined. For the second PCR, which ran for about 7 to 11 cycles, a sample-barcoded 5' primer and a J-beta primer mix were used. All cDNA molecules were each tagged by a template-switch adaptor with 12 random nucleotides. TCRdb fed the 5' RACE reads into MiXCR, producing one record per CDR3 protein. The data hold 450,000 to 650,000 distinct CDR3 sequences, with around 24% observed a single time. This record comes from a study of blood T cells in healthy people across ages. The V segment lost 5 bases and the J segment 4 bases; nucleotides outside the gene matches: 5. From germline, CDR1 is SEHNR and CDR2 FQNEAQ (reference sequence). This CDR3 has 15 residues. Study-wide results and limits: What prevented conclusive comparison of naive and antigen-experienced cells was that PBMCs were unsorted.

Each of the donors had roughly 9.4 milliliters of peripheral blood drawn into EDTA-treated Vacutainer tubes. This same sample was also part of a study on T cells of mothers and their children. That study reports: Several million TCR beta reads per child versus over 10 million per mother.

The genes are TRBV7-9 and TRBJ2-1; 10 bases are shared with TRBD2. Sequencing used blood. The clonotype was recovered from a boy between 10 and 17 years old in good health. In DNA, the CDR3 is TGTGCCAGCAGCACCCTAGCGGGAGCTTACAATGAGCAGTTCTTC. This translates into CASSTLAGAYNEQFF.